The 32 T cell receptor beta chains reported below all come from one sample, sequenced in a study of CD8+ T cells in alopecia areata. Treatment described: oral pan-JAK inhibitor, 5-10 mg twice daily. Sequencing templates came from extracted RNA that was reverse transcribed into cDNA. Assay: immunoSEQ multiplex PCR; the TCRdb copy retains only in-frame clones and omits some. The table has roughly 250,000 clones, 50% to 75% seen once; the top ten hold 0.75% to 0.95%. The sample was CD4+ T cells sorted from blood, taken around week 54, from a patient treated with tofacitinib. The source is a human donor with alopecia areata.

This clone showed up just a few times. The chain joins TRBV9 to TRBJ1-5; D is perhaps TRBD1 (5 bases). The germline V gene has CDR1 SGDLS and CDR2 YYNGEE. This CDR3 contains 13 residues. V was cut by 3 bases and J by 5 bases, with 9 bases left in between. CDR3 bases: TGTGCCAGCAGCGGCGGGGGAGATCAGCCCCAGCATTTT. Translation: CASSGGGDQPQHF.

This clone was recorded a few times. The rearrangement links TRBV29-1 to TRBJ1-1, with D unclear. The V gene's germline CDR1 is SQVTM and CDR2 ANQGSEA. CDR3 length: 10 residues. Trimming took off 5 bases at V and 7 bases at J, with 8 bases between the two ends. In nucleotides, the CDR3 is TGCAGCGTTTTCCACCTTGAAGCTTTCTTT. This translates into CSVFHLEAFF.

The rearrangement uses TRBV5-1 and TRBJ1-4; no clear D gene. The germline V and J ends were trimmed by 4 bases and 6 bases, with 13 bases remaining between them. CDR3 length: 14 residues. Germline-derived CDR1 and CDR2 are SGHRS and YFSETQ. The CDR3 loop is CASSLAAGHEKLFF. The CDR3, as DNA: TGCGCCAGCAGCCTGGCGGCGGGTCATGAAAAACTGTTTTTT.

The chain links TRBV5-1 to TRBJ2-5; TRBD1 agrees at 7 bases. CDR1 is SGHRS and CDR2 is YFSETQ in the germline V gene. V was pared by 1 base and J by 5 bases, with 8 bases of the junction left unmatched. This CDR3 spans 15 amino acids. Written as DNA, the CDR3 is TGCGCCAGCAGCTTGACCTCGACAGGGTTGGAGACCCAGTACTTC. Translated: CASSLTSTGLETQYF.

This sequence joins TRBV5-6 and TRBJ2-7; D gene uncertain. V gave up 5 bases and J gave up 0 bases, with 12 bases separating them. This CDR3 contains 14 residues. Germline CDR1 and CDR2: SGHDT and YYEEEE. The chain's CDR3 is CASSPVLSSYEQYF. The CDR3 DNA reads as TGTGCCAGCAGTCCGGTCCTGAGCTCCTACGAGCAGTACTTC.

This clone has just a few counts. This rearrangement joins TRBV29-1 to TRBJ1-2; D call uncertain. V was pared by 3 bases and J by 7 bases, with 9 bases between. Germline CDR1 is SQVTM and CDR2 is ANQGSEA. CDR3 length: 11 residues. The CDR3 nucleotides are TGCAGCGTTGATTCCGGGTTTGGCTACACCTTC. It yields the protein CSVDSGFGYTF.

On this clone itself: Other DNA sequences of this sample code for an identical CDR3. The rearrangement uses TRBV6-5 and TRBJ1-1; no clear D gene. Germline V CDR1 and CDR2: MNHEY, SVGAGI. The V end was cut by 3 bases, the J end by 1 base, with 6 bases between. The CDR3 length is 13 residues. The CDR3 sequence is CASSYQRNTEAFF. CDR3 in DNA: TGTGCCAGCAGTTATCAGAGGAACACTGAAGCTTTCTTT.

The chain carries TRBV2 and TRBJ2-7; D ambiguous. V was cut by 6 bases and J by 3 bases, with 6 bases left in between. Germline V lookup: CDR1 SNHLY, CDR2 FYNNEI. The CDR3 runs 11 residues. CDR3: CASRTRYEQYF. The CDR3 coding sequence is TGTGCCAGCAGGACCCGCTACGAGCAGTACTTC.

The chain uses TRBV9 and TRBJ2-1, with unresolved D. From germline, CDR1 is SGDLS and CDR2 YYNGEE. The CDR3 spans 15 residues. Trimming shortened V by 1 base and J by 9 bases, and 17 bases separated the two germline ends. CDR3 sequence reads: CASSVRSDLLGEQFF. CDR3 coding DNA: TGTGCCAGCAGCGTAAGGTCAGACCTTCTTGGTGAGCAGTTCTTC. Filled out from reference TRBV9 and TRBJ2-1, the complete variable domain reads DSGVTQTPKHLITATGQRVTLRCSPRSGDLSVYWYQQSLDQGLQFLIQYYNGEERAKGNILERFSAQQFPDLHSELNLSSLELGDSALYFCASSVRSDLLGEQFFGPGTRLTVL.

This chain joins TRBV5-1 and TRBJ1-1; TRBD1 agrees at 11 bases. The germline gives CDR1 SGHRS, CDR2 YFSETQ. Losses at the gene ends were 4 bases for V and 8 bases for J; bases not matched to a gene: 10. CDR3 length: 15 residues. The CDR3 loop reads CASSTGGQGASEAFF. CDR3 bases: TGCGCCAGCAGCACGGGTGGACAGGGGGCTTCGGAAGCTTTCTTT.

This clone was counted only a few times. The rearrangement uses TRBV6-6 and TRBJ1-5; TRBD1 matches at 10 bases. Germline values: CDR1 MNHNY, CDR2 SVGAGI (reference sequence). With 6 bases clipped from V and 1 base from J, the junction kept 3 bases outside the gene matches. The CDR3 sequence is 15 residues long. The CDR3 region has the DNA TGTGCCAGCAGAAGACAGGGGGCGAGCAATCAGCCCCAGCATTTT. Its translation: CASRRQGASNQPQHF.

This rearrangement joins TRBV10-3 to TRBJ2-5; weak D call: TRBD2 (6 bases). The V end lost 9 bases, the J end lost 7 bases, and 18 bases lay between the germline ends. The CDR3 runs 13 residues. CDR1 and CDR2 (germline): ENHRY, SYGVKD. The CDR3 is CAIRAGREVTQYF. The CDR3 DNA is TGTGCCATTCGAGCGGGCAGGGAGGTGACCCAGTACTTC.

CDR3 residues: CASGEGTGELFF. CDR3 bases: TGTGCCAGTGGTGAGGGCACCGGGGAGCTGTTTTTT. J is TRBJ2-2 and V is TRBV6-5; maybe TRBD2 (5 bases). The CDR3 runs 12 residues. V was clipped by 9 bases and J by 4 bases, with 9 bases between them. The germline CDR1 and CDR2 sequences are MNHEY and SVGAGI.

This clone was detected a few times. This chain connects TRBV27 to TRBJ2-1; 10 bases align to TRBD2. This CDR3 region has 15 residues. The V gene end was trimmed by 6 bases and the J gene end by 4 bases; junction bases not matched to a gene: 6. The germline gives CDR1 MNHEY, CDR2 SMNVEV (reference sequence). CDR3 in amino acids: CASSQRGGLYNEQFF. The CDR3 DNA reads as TGTGCCAGCAGCCAGCGGGGGGGCCTATACAATGAGCAGTTCTTC.

V is TRBV4-3 and J is TRBJ2-7; either TRBD1 or TRBD2 may fit D (5 bases each). Trimming left V 1 base short and J 0 bases short, with 13 bases between. The CDR3 sequence is 16 residues long. Germline CDR1 reads LGHNA; CDR2 reads YSLEER. For the CDR3, the DNA is TGCGCCAGCAGCCAAGTACGGGGCTTCCTCTCCTACGAGCAGTACTTC. This translates into CASSQVRGFLSYEQYF.

The chain combines TRBV9 with TRBJ2-5; D unresolved. This CDR3 spans 14 amino acids. V dropped 0 bases and J dropped 1 base, with 7 bases sitting between them. The germline CDR1 and CDR2 sequences are SGDLS and YYNGEE. The CDR3 DNA reads TGTGCCAGCAGCGTAGGCCCTCGCCAAGAGACCCAGTACTTC. It codes for CASSVGPRQETQYF.

This rearrangement joins TRBV2 to TRBJ2-2; no firm D call. CDR1 is SNHLY and CDR2 is FYNNEI in the germline V gene. Trimming removed 0 bases at V and 7 bases at J, with 12 bases between. This CDR3 has 15 residues. CDR3 sequence (DNA): TGTGCCAGCAGTGAAGCGCAAACTTACGGCGGGGAGCTGTTTTTT. Translated, it gives CASSEAQTYGGELFF.

This clone was detected a few times. V and J are TRBV4-1 and TRBJ1-1; D possibly corresponds to TRBD1 (6 bases). The CDR3 spans 16 residues. The germline CDR1 and CDR2 sequences are MGHRA and YSYEKL. With 1 base removed from V and 5 bases from J, the gap between germline ends came to 17 bases. CDR3 residues: CASSQGPQGKITEAFF. CDR3 nucleotide sequence: TGCGCCAGCAGCCAAGGACCCCAGGGGAAAATAACTGAAGCTTTCTTT.

This clone was counted many times. In the same sample, other DNA sequences code for this CDR3. This chain connects TRBV5-1 to TRBJ2-7; tentatively, D is TRBD1 or TRBD2 (5 bases each). This CDR3 has 13 amino acids. Germline loops: CDR1 SGHRS, CDR2 YFSETQ. V was pared by 0 bases and J by 4 bases, with 8 bases between. The CDR3 is CASSLEGRYEQYF. Written as DNA, the CDR3 is TGCGCCAGCAGCTTGGAGGGACGGTACGAGCAGTACTTC.

The V and J genes are TRBV6-5 and TRBJ2-5; D is possibly TRBD1 or TRBD2 (6 bases each). Between the trimmed V and J ends, which lost 7 bases and 2 bases, there was a span of 14 bases. This CDR3 is built from 14 residues. Germline CDR1 and CDR2: MNHEY and SVGAGI. CDR3 region: CASTLGGNQETQYF. The CDR3 DNA is TGTGCCAGCACGTTAGGGGGGAATCAAGAGACCCAGTACTTC.

J is TRBJ2-1 and V is TRBV5-5; a possible D gene is TRBD2 (6 bases). Germline lookup yields CDR1 SGHKS and CDR2 YYEKEE (reference sequence). V was shortened by 0 bases and J by 0 bases, with 13 bases between the two germline ends. This CDR3 comprises 17 residues. The CDR3, as DNA: TGTGCCAGCAGCTTGGGAGGAGGGCAAAACTCCTACAATGAGCAGTTCTTC. Amino acid sequence: CASSLGGGQNSYNEQFF.

The V and J genes are TRBV29-1 and TRBJ1-4; D is perhaps TRBD1 (5 bases). CDR3 length: 12 amino acids. The V end lost 6 bases, the J end lost 7 bases, and 12 bases lay between the germline ends. Germline-derived CDR1 and CDR2 are SQVTM and ANQGSEA. The CDR3 spells CSVGRNGEKLFF. The CDR3 bases are TGCAGCGTGGGACGTAATGGTGAAAAACTGTTTTTT.

This clone was detected a few times. The rearrangement links TRBV25-1 to TRBJ2-1, with D possibly TRBD2 on 6 matching bases. Germline loops: CDR1 MGHDK, CDR2 SYGVNS. CDR3 size: 11 residues. The V gene lost 5 bases and the J gene lost 14 bases, with 13 bases spanning the gap. The CDR3 region is CASSLRDFEFF. The DNA for the CDR3 is TGTGCCAGCAGTCTCCGGGACTTTGAGTTCTTC.

The rearrangement joins TRBV7-8 to TRBJ2-5; D ambiguous. Germline CDR1 SGHVS, CDR2 FQNEAQ. V was trimmed by 8 bases and J by 4 bases, leaving 5 bases between them. This CDR3 has 10 amino acids. CDR3 in amino acids: CASARETQYF. Written as DNA, the CDR3 is TGTGCCAGCGCCAGAGAGACCCAGTACTTC.

The chain recombines TRBV2 with TRBJ1-2; 7 bases are a match to TRBD1. Germline CDR1 is SNHLY and CDR2 is FYNNEI. The CDR3 has 13 amino acids. The V segment lost 4 bases and the J segment 4 bases; nucleotides outside the gene matches: 3. The CDR3 coding sequence is TGTGCCAGCAGTGGACAGGGACTCTATGGCTACACCTTC. Translated, it gives CASSGQGLYGYTF.

The chain is built from TRBV12-5 and TRBJ2-4, with D perhaps assigned TRBD1 or TRBD2 (5 bases each). V gave up 0 bases and J gave up 7 bases, with 16 bases separating them. This CDR3 contains 16 residues. Germline V gene data show CDR1 as LGHNT and CDR2 as FRNRAP. Here the CDR3 DNA reads TGTGCTAGTGGTTTGGTACGGGGCAGTGCGTACAACATTCAGTACTTC. It encodes CASGLVRGSAYNIQYF.

This clone was seen more than once but under ten times. CDR3 nucleotides: TGTGCCTTCATGACCCATTCACCCCTCCACTTT. Translating gives CAFMTHSPLHF. The J gene is TRBJ1-6, the V gene TRBV30; D ambiguous. CDR1 is GTSNPN, CDR2 SVGIG, per germline (reference sequence). V shed 7 bases and J shed 8 bases, with 9 bases lying between them. There are 11 residues in the CDR3.

The V gene is TRBV4-3, the J gene TRBJ2-2; TRBD1 agrees at 10 bases. Germline values: CDR1 LGHNA, CDR2 YSLEER. The CDR3 loop spans 17 amino acids. V shed 0 bases, J shed 5 bases, and the junction held 6 bases outside the gene matches. This CDR3 reads CASSQDQMDRGTGELFF. The CDR3 DNA is TGCGCCAGCAGCCAAGATCAAATGGACAGGGGGACCGGGGAGCTGTTTTTT.

The chain combines TRBV11-2 with TRBJ1-6; 7 bases are a match to TRBD1. This CDR3 is built from 16 residues. The J segment lost 7 bases and the V segment lost 0 bases, leaving 6 bases of the junction unmatched. Germline V CDR1 and CDR2: SGHAT, FQNNGV. The CDR3 reads CASSLDRGDLNSPLHF. CDR3 bases: TGTGCCAGCAGCTTAGACAGGGGGGACCTAAATTCACCCCTCCACTTT.

This clone was detected only a few times. The chain has TRBV29-1 and TRBJ2-5; no firm D call. Germline CDR1 and CDR2: SQVTM and ANQGSEA. The length of the CDR3 is 12 residues. V was trimmed by 4 bases and J by 1 base, leaving 7 bases between them. In nucleotides, the CDR3 is TGCAGCGTTGGAAGGATCCAAGAGACCCAGTACTTC. Translation: CSVGRIQETQYF.

The chain is built from TRBV9 and TRBJ2-1; no definite D call. Deletions cut 2 bases from V and 9 bases from J, with 12 bases between. The germline gives CDR1 SGDLS, CDR2 YYNGEE. There are 13 residues in the CDR3. CDR3 DNA: TGTGCCAGCAGCGTTGTACTAACGGGTGAGCAGTTCTTC. Protein product: CASSVVLTGEQFF.

V usage is TRBV30 and J usage is TRBJ2-5, with D possibly TRBD2 on 5 matching bases. Germline CDR1 GTSNPN, CDR2 SVGIG (reference sequence). Trimming took off 2 bases at V and 4 bases at J, with 14 bases between the two ends. The CDR3 spans 14 residues. CDR3 nucleotide sequence: TGTGCCTGGAGTCCTTGGACTGGCGGAGAGACCCAGTACTTC. Translating gives CAWSPWTGGETQYF.